Detailed here is one T cell receptor (beta chain). Its antigen remains unidentified. The source of the sample is a study of regulatory T cells. Overall study findings and caveats: Hydrophobic residues at CDR3 positions 6 and 7 were enriched in conventional CD4+ T cells of CD3G-deficient patients. Patient repertoires had restricted TRB V-J pairs and skewed V and J usage, most in Tregs.

Amplification used 52 TRBV primers and 13 TRBJ primers. Measured with immunoSEQ multiplex PCR; TCRdb has only the in-frame clones, and not every one. The table records almost 30,000 clones, 85% to 95% of them present only once. A couple of CD3G-deficient patients had more severe autoimmunity; all had some. Patients aged 2 to 39 years had fewer naive and more memory CD4+ and CD8+ T cells. CD4+ cells were sorted into CD25-high CD127-low regulatory cells and CD25-low CD127-high conventional cells. The receptor's source is a person in their late teens or twenties with CD3G deficiency. The source material was conventional CD4+ T cells sorted from blood.

CDR3 protein: CASSPFTYEQYF. The CDR3 DNA reads TGTGCCAGCAGTCCTTTCACCTACGAGCAGTACTTC. This chain joins TRBV6-1 and TRBJ2-7, with D unresolved. The V and J ends lost 5 bases and 2 bases respectively, with 7 bases between them. This CDR3 is 12 amino acids long. The V gene's germline CDR1 is MNHNS and CDR2 SASEGT.